There are many counts of the clone carrying this T cell receptor beta chain. This CDR3 is 16 amino acids long. With 2 bases removed from V and 0 bases from J, the gap between germline ends came to 11 bases. Per the germline V gene, CDR1 is SQVTM and CDR2 is ANQGSEA. The data derive from a study of patients and donors after allogeneic stem cell transplantation. Each CDR3 protein is one row after TCRdb ran MiXCR on the RT-PCR reads. The data hold about 87,000 distinct CDR3 sequences, with approximately 5.2% observed a single time. The source is a human donor who was either an allogeneic HSCT recipient or a stem cell or donor lymphocyte infusion donor (not recorded which). It is not recorded whose cells these are; they may come from a transplant donor. The V gene is TRBV29-1, the J gene TRBJ2-6; D ambiguous. Sequences were obtained from blood, either unsorted or a sorted T cell fraction (not recorded which). In DNA form, the CDR3 reads TGCAGCGTTGAAACGGATCTCAACTCTGGGGCCAACGTCCTGACTTTC. Amino acids: CSVETDLNSGANVLTF. The variable domain in full, completed from reference TRBV29-1 and TRBJ2-6, reads SAVISQKPSRDICQRGTSLTIQCQVDSQVTMMFWYRQQPGQSLTLIATANQGSEATYESGFVIDKFPISRPNLTFSTLTVSNMSPEDSSIYLCSVETDLNSGANVLTFGAGSRLTVL.